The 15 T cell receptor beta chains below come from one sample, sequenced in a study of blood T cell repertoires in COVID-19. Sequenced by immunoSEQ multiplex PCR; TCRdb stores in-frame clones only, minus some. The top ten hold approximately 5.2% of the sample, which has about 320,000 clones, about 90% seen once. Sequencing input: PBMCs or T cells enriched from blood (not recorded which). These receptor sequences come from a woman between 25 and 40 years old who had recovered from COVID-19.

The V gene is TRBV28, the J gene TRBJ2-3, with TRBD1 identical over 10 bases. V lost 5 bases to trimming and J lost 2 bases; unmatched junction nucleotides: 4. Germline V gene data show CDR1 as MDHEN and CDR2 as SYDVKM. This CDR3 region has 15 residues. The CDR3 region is CASSPGTGVTDTQYF. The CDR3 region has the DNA TGTGCCAGCAGTCCCGGGACAGGGGTCACAGATACGCAGTATTTT.

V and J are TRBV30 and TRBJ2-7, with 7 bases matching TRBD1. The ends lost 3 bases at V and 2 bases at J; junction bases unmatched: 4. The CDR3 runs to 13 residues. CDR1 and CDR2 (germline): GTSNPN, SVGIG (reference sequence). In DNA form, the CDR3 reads TGTGCCTGGAGGCGGACAGGAACCTACGAGCAGTACTTC. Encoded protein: CAWRRTGTYEQYF.

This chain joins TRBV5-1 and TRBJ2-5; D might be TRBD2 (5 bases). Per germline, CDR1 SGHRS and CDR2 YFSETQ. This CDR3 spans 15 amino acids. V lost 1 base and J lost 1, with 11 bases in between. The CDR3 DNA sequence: TGCGCCAGCAGCTTGATTATGGGAGTCCAAGAGACCCAGTACTTC. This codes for CASSLIMGVQETQYF.

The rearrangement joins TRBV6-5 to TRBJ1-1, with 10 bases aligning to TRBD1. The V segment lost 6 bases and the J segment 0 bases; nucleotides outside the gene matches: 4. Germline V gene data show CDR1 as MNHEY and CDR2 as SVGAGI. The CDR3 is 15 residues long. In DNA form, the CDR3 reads TGTGCCAGCAGGGAGACAGGGGGCGTGAACACTGAAGCTTTCTTT. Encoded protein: CASRETGGVNTEAFF.

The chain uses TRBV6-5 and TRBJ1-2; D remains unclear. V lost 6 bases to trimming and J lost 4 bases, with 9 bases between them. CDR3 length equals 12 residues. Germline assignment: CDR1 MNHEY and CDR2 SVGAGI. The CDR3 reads CASRMGSYGYTF. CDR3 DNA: TGTGCCAGCAGAATGGGGAGCTATGGCTACACCTTC.

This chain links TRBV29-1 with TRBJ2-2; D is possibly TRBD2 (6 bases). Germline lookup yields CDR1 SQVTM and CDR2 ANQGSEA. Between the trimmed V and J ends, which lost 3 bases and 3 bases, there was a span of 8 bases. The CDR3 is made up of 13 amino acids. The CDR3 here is CSVDGGYTGELFF. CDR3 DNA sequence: TGCAGCGTTGACGGGGGTTACACCGGGGAGCTGTTTTTT.

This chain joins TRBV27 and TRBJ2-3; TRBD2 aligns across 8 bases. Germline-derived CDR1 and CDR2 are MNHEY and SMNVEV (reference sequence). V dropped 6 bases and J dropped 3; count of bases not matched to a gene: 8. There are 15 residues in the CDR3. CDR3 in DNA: TGTGCCAGCAGAAGAGTAGCGGGGATGACAGATACGCAGTATTTT. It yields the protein CASRRVAGMTDTQYF.

This CDR3 reads CASTLDRDYGYTF. The CDR3 DNA follows: TGTGCCAGCACCCTGGACAGGGATTATGGCTACACCTTC. The chain has TRBV2 and TRBJ1-2, with 8 bases fitting TRBD1. The CDR3 spans 13 residues. The germline CDR1 and CDR2 sequences are SNHLY and FYNNEI. V gave up 7 bases and J gave up 5 bases; unmatched junction bases: 6.

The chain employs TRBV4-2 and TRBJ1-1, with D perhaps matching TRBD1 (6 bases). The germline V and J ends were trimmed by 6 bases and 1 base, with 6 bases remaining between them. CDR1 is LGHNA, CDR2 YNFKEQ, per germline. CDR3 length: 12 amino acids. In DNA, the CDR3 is TGTGCCAGCAGACAGGGGAACACTGAAGCTTTCTTT. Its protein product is CASRQGNTEAFF.

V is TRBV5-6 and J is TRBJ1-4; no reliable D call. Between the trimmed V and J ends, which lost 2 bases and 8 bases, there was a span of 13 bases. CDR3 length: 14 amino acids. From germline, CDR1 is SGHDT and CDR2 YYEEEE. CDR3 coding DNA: TGTGCCAGCAGCTTCGGAGTGGAGGCGGAAAAACTGTTTTTT. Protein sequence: CASSFGVEAEKLFF.

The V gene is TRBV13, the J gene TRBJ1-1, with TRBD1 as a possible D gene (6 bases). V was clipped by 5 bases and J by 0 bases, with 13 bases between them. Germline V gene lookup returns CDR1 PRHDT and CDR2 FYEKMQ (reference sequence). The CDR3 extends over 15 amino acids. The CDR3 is CASSRPGQLNTEAFF. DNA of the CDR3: TGTGCCAGCAGCCGCCCAGGACAGTTGAACACTGAAGCTTTCTTT.

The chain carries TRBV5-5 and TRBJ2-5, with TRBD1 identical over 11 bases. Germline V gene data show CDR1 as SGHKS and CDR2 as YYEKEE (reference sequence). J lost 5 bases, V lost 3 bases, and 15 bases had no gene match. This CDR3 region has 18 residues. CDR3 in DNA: TGTGCCAGCAGCTCCGTCGGTGGGACAGGGGGTCCCGTTGAGACCCAGTACTTC. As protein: CASSSVGGTGGPVETQYF.

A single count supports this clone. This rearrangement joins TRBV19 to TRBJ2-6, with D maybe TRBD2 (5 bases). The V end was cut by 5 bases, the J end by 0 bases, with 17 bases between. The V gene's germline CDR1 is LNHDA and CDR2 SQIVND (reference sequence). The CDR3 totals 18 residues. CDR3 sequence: CASSSRDRALSGANVLTF. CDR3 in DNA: TGTGCCAGTAGTTCCCGGGATCGGGCCCTCTCTGGGGCCAACGTCCTGACTTTC.

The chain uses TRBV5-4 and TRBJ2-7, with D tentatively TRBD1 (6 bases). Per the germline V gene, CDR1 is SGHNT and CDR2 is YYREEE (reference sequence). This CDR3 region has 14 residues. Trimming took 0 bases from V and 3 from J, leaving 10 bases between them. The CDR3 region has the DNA TGTGCCAGCAGCTTGGATGGACAGAGCTACGAGCAGTACTTC. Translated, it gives CASSLDGQSYEQYF.

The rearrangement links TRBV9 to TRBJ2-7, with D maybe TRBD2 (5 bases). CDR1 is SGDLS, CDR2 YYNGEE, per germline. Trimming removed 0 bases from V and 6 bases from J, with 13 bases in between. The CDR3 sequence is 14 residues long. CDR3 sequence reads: CASSVDGIGIEQYF. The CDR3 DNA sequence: TGTGCCAGCAGCGTAGATGGGATCGGGATCGAGCAGTACTTC. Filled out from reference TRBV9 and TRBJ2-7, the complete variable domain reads DSGVTQTPKHLITATGQRVTLRCSPRSGDLSVYWYQQSLDQGLQFLIQYYNGEERAKGNILERFSAQQFPDLHSELNLSSLELGDSALYFCASSVDGIGIEQYFGPGTRLTVT.